These 26 T cell receptor beta chains were all obtained from the same sample, sequenced in a study of cytomegalovirus exposure and HLA in healthy donors. The PCR employed 60 Vbeta primers together with 13 Jbeta primers. Generated by immunoSEQ multiplex PCR, the TCRdb table keeps only in-frame clones and is missing some. There are some 120,000 clones in the sample; around three quarters occur only once, and around 3.6% lies in the top ten. The material sequenced was PBMCs. Source of these receptors: a man aged 35 to 55 in good health and CMV-seronegative.

The rearrangement joins TRBV18 to TRBJ2-7; TRBD1 matches 8 bases. With 6 bases clipped from V and 3 bases from J, the junction kept 13 bases outside the gene matches. CDR1 and CDR2 from the germline V gene are KGHSH and LQKENI. The CDR3 has 16 residues. The CDR3 protein is CASSNLGQGGSYEQYF. The CDR3 DNA is TGTGCCAGCTCGAACCTTGGACAGGGTGGAAGCTACGAGCAGTACTTC.

The CDR3 DNA reads as TGTGCCAGCTTTTCCCCAGGGTCATCTCGCGAGCAGTACTTC. It specifies CASFSPGSSREQYF. The genes are TRBV5-6 and TRBJ2-7, with D maybe TRBD1 (5 bases). From germline, CDR1 is SGHDT and CDR2 YYEEEE. Trimming pared 7 bases from V and 6 bases from J, leaving 20 bases between. The CDR3 spans 14 residues.

The rearrangement uses TRBV11-3 and TRBJ2-1; 11 bases line up with TRBD2. CDR1 and CDR2 (germline): SGHNT, YENEEA. The CDR3 has 18 amino acids. Losses at the gene ends were 4 bases for V and 7 bases for J; bases not matched to a gene: 15. This CDR3 reads CASSSTSTSGGIWNEQFF. The CDR3 bases are TGTGCCAGCAGCTCAACATCAACTAGCGGGGGCATCTGGAATGAGCAGTTCTTC.

Points on this clone: This is likely a read error, given that the CDR3 carries no conserved phenylalanine or tryptophan at its end. It is unclear where the CDR3 begins or ends on the DNA, so no DNA is shown, and the CDR3 is as TCRdb lists it. The chain is built from TRBV6-5 and TRBJ1-6; the D call in the table, TRBD1, was not verified against the DNA. Looked up from germline, CDR1 is MNHEY and CDR2 is SVGAGI. Counting both end residues, the CDR3 totals 10 amino acids. The CDR3: CASSQDREWD.

The V and J genes are TRBV28 and TRBJ1-6, with TRBD1 identical over 10 bases. V shed 7 bases and J 8 bases; nucleotides not matched to a gene: 11. CDR3 length equals 16 residues. Germline CDR1 is MDHEN and CDR2 is SYDVKM. The CDR3 spells CASNTPTGQGYSPLHF. The CDR3 coding sequence is TGTGCCAGCAACACACCGACGGGACAGGGGTATTCACCCCTCCACTTT.

Comments on this clone: At one end, the junction sequence differs from germline, possibly due to a read error. The chain has TRBV6-5 and TRBJ1-3, with 8 positions matching TRBD1. CDR3 length equals 16 residues. Germline V gene sequence: CDR1 MNHEY, CDR2 SVGAGI. CDR3 sequence (DNA): TGTGCCAGCAGTTACTCTGGGCAGGGGGCTGGAAACGCCATATATTTT. Amino acid sequence: CASSYSGQGAGNAIYF.

The V gene is TRBV5-1, the J gene TRBJ2-2, with 7 bases identical to TRBD2. The V and J ends lost 0 bases and 4 bases, in that order; junction bases with no gene match: 12. Germline CDR1 is SGHRS and CDR2 is YFSETQ. The CDR3 has 18 amino acids. CDR3 nucleotide sequence: TGCGCCAGCAGCTTGGAAAGTAGGGGAGGGCTAAGCACCGGGGAGCTGTTTTTT. Amino acids: CASSLESRGGLSTGELFF.

CDR3 in amino acids: CASSQSGSGEKLFF. The CDR3 DNA sequence: TGCGCCAGCAGCCAATCCGGGAGCGGTGAAAAACTGTTTTTT. The rearrangement links TRBV4-3 to TRBJ1-4; D is undetermined. Germline CDR1 reads LGHNA; CDR2 reads YSLEER. V lost 2 bases, J lost 7 bases, and 11 bases lay in between. The CDR3 sequence is 14 residues long.

This chain links TRBV29-1 with TRBJ2-2, with D perhaps matching TRBD2 (6 bases). This CDR3 has 13 residues. Trimming cost V 6 bases and J 4 bases, with 12 bases left between them. Germline V gene lookup returns CDR1 SQVTM and CDR2 ANQGSEA. CDR3 sequence (DNA): TGCAGCGTACCCCGGGGGTCCACCGGGGAGCTGTTTTTT. Its translation is CSVPRGSTGELFF.

As to this clone: Germline and junction disagree at one end, which may indicate a read error. The J gene is TRBJ1-5, the V gene TRBV19; 9 nucleotides agree with TRBD1. The CDR3 spans 15 residues. Germline values: CDR1 LNHDA, CDR2 SQIVND (reference sequence). The CDR3 bases are TGTGCCAGCAGTAGGCTGGACAGGGGAGATCAGCCCCAGCATTTT. This codes for CASSRLDRGDQPQHF.

This clone was counted only a few times. CDR3 DNA sequence: TGTGCCAGTAGTACCGGGACAGGCTACGAGCAGTACTTC. This encodes CASSTGTGYEQYF. The chain links TRBV19 to TRBJ2-7; TRBD1 matches at 8 bases. The CDR3 sequence is 13 residues long. The germline gives CDR1 LNHDA, CDR2 SQIVND (reference sequence). Unmatched junction bases numbered 2, after V lost 4 bases and J lost 3 bases.

This clone showed up just a few times. The chain uses TRBV5-8 and TRBJ1-1; D not certain. CDR1 and CDR2 from the germline V gene are SGHTS and YDEGEE. This CDR3 spans 11 amino acids. V lost 1 base to trimming and J lost 6 bases, with 4 bases between them. Written as DNA, the CDR3 is TGTGCCAGCAGCTTGTTCGCTGAAGCTTTCTTT. Its protein product is CASSLFAEAFF.

This rearrangement joins TRBV28 to TRBJ1-1, with D possibly TRBD1 on 5 matching bases. The CDR3 is 11 residues long. The germline V gene has CDR1 MDHEN and CDR2 SYDVKM. V was cut by 2 bases and J by 9 bases, with 7 bases left in between. Here the CDR3 reads CASSLQGKAFF. CDR3 DNA: TGTGCCAGCAGTTTACAGGGAAAAGCTTTCTTT. The full variable domain, with the rest looked up from reference TRBV28 and TRBJ1-1, is DVKVTQSSRYLVKRTGEKVFLECVQDMDHENMFWYRQDPGLGLRLIYFSYDVKMKEKGDIPEGYSVSREKKERFSLILESASTNQTSMYLCASSLQGKAFFGQGTRLTVV.

The chain links TRBV28 to TRBJ2-7; D gene uncertain. V lost 5 bases and J 7 bases, leaving 18 bases between the germline ends. The CDR3 extends over 14 amino acids. The germline V gene has CDR1 MDHEN and CDR2 SYDVKM. CDR3 loop: CASSPLLRYWEQYF. The CDR3 nucleotides are TGTGCCAGCAGTCCTCTACTACGGTATTGGGAGCAGTACTTC.

Points on this clone: One junction end disagrees with the germline gene, perhaps due to a read error. The chain uses TRBV19 and TRBJ2-4; D possibly corresponds to TRBD2 (5 bases). Germline assignment: CDR1 LNHDA and CDR2 SQIVND (reference sequence). The CDR3 runs 13 residues. The CDR3 nucleotides read TGTGCCAGTAGTACGGAGGCCAAAAACAGTCAGTACTTC. Protein sequence: CASSTEAKNSQYF.

The rearrangement joins TRBV4-3 to TRBJ1-3; no clear D. Per germline, CDR1 LGHNA and CDR2 YSLEER. The CDR3 spans 15 residues. Trimming stripped 4 bases from V and 2 bases from J, with 12 bases between. CDR3 sequence: CASSPGVGTGNTIYF. The CDR3 bases are TGCGCCAGCAGCCCGGGAGTCGGCACTGGAAACACCATATATTTT.

The rearrangement uses TRBV9 and TRBJ1-2; tentatively, D is TRBD1 (5 bases). The CDR3 is 13 amino acids. The germline V gene encodes CDR1 SGDLS and CDR2 YYNGEE. The ends were cut back, 0 bases at V and 7 bases at J, with 10 bases in the middle. The CDR3 DNA is TGTGCCAGCAGCGTAGGTAGGGGAGGTGGCTACACCTTC. It specifies CASSVGRGGGYTF.

The chain's CDR3 is CASSSGTERTGELFF. The DNA for the CDR3 is TGTGCCAGCAGCTCTGGGACAGAACGCACCGGGGAGCTGTTTTTT. This chain joins TRBV5-4 and TRBJ2-2, with TRBD1 matching 7 bases. The CDR3 runs to 15 residues. J was trimmed by 4 bases and V by 3 bases; bases with no gene match: 6. The germline V gene has CDR1 SGHNT and CDR2 YYREEE (reference sequence).

The rearrangement uses TRBV7-2 and TRBJ2-5; 10 bases line up with TRBD1. The J call may not be correct, given that the DNA end is closer to TRBJ2-7. From germline, CDR1 is SGHTA and CDR2 FQGNSA. This CDR3 region has 14 residues. The CDR3 reads CASSPTGGNYEQYF. For the CDR3, the DNA is TGTGCCAGCAGCCCGACAGGGGGCAACTACGAGCAGTACTTC.

This clone has just one count. The chain employs TRBV7-2 and TRBJ2-3, with 10 bases matching TRBD1. Germline trimming cut 5 bases from V and 4 bases from J; bases unmatched to any gene: 6. Germline V gene data show CDR1 as SGHTA and CDR2 as FQGNSA. This CDR3 has 15 amino acids. CDR3 DNA sequence: TGTGCCAGCAGCCCCGGGGGACAGGGGTCAGATACGCAGTATTTT. Amino acids: CASSPGGQGSDTQYF.

The rearrangement joins TRBV29-1 to TRBJ1-3; D uncertain. Germline V gene lookup returns CDR1 SQVTM and CDR2 ANQGSEA. V was pared by 3 bases and J by 0 bases, with 9 bases between. The CDR3 has 14 amino acids. CDR3 region: CSVDAGNSGNTIYF. The CDR3 bases are TGCAGCGTTGATGCAGGAAACTCTGGAAACACCATATATTTT.

V is TRBV20-1 and J is TRBJ2-4; D possibly corresponds to TRBD2 (5 bases). V gave up 5 bases and J gave up 8 bases, with 7 bases separating them. The CDR3 contains 10 residues. Looked up from germline, CDR1 is DFQATT and CDR2 is SNEGSKA (reference sequence). The CDR3 here is CSARDYIQYF. CDR3 DNA sequence: TGCAGTGCTCGGGATTACATTCAGTACTTC.

The V call is TRBV6-1, the J call TRBJ1-6, with D possibly being TRBD1 (5 bases). V lost 6 bases to trimming and J lost 8 bases, with 8 bases between them. CDR3 length: 12 amino acids. Germline loops: CDR1 MNHNS, CDR2 SASEGT. Here the CDR3 DNA reads TGTGCCAGCAGGACGGGGGATTCACCCCTCCACTTT. Translating gives CASRTGDSPLHF.

The rearrangement uses TRBV7-2 and TRBJ2-3; 9 positions match TRBD1. V trimming: 5 bases; J trimming: 3 bases; junction bases outside the gene matches: 9. Germline lookup yields CDR1 SGHTA and CDR2 FQGNSA. The CDR3 sequence is 16 residues long. The CDR3 loop reads CASSRKQTGGTDTQYF. In DNA, the CDR3 is TGTGCCAGCAGCCGGAAACAGACAGGGGGAACAGATACGCAGTATTTT.

In the case of this clone: One end of the junction varies from germline; a read error may be responsible. The J gene is TRBJ2-6, the V gene TRBV6-4, with TRBD1 matching 8 bases. Germline lookup yields CDR1 MRHNA and CDR2 SNTAGT. This CDR3 has 16 amino acids. The CDR3 nucleotides are TGTGCCAGCAGTCCAGGGGGCGCAACTGGGGCCAACGGCCTGACTTTC. The encoded protein is CASSPGGATGANGLTF.

The chain employs TRBV6-6 and TRBJ2-1; TRBD1 matches at 8 bases. This CDR3 spans 16 amino acids. Germline trimming cut 6 bases from V and 5 bases from J; bases unmatched to any gene: 12. CDR1 is MNHNY and CDR2 is SVGAGI in the germline V gene (reference sequence). CDR3 DNA sequence: TGTGCCAGCAGCTTCCTCTTGGACAGGGATAACAATGAGCAGTTCTTC. Its translation is CASSFLLDRDNNEQFF.